This T cell receptor (beta chain) derives from a study of tumor-infiltrating lymphocytes in primary liver carcinoma listed by TCRdb under 2017. Some background on the complete study: Surgical resection was performed in China between November 2015 and 2016 on a handful of patients with histopathologically diagnosed primary liver carcinoma. Of the five patients (three men and two women, aged 30 to 69 years), four had hepatocellular carcinoma and one had combined HCC and intrahepatic cholangiocarcinoma. A total of around 35 specimens from 5 patients, comprising about 25 tumor regions, 5 adjacent noncancerous liver tissues and 5 peripheral blood samples, were covered by TCRbeta repertoire sequencing. The five patients had tumors staged T1-T3 N0M0, with maximum diameters ranging from roughly 4 to 10 cm. High reproducibility was observed for the technical replicate repertoires, with mean shared-clone rates approximately 0.9 and correlation coefficients above 0.98. Samples yielded roughly 3.65 to 7.5 million productive TCRbeta reads; read depth did not differ significantly between tissue types. Across five regions of each liver tumor, along with adjacent normal tissue and blood, the study brought together TCRbeta repertoire sequencing, expression microarrays and whole-exome sequencing. Study-wide conclusions, independent of this receptor: Repertoire overlap was found to be higher between tumor regions (mean roughly 35%) than between tumor-adjacent (roughly 17%) or tumor-blood (around 14%) pairs, consistent with antigen-driven expansion. Bulk unsorted samples precluded comparing CD4+ and CD8+ T cell repertoires. With just four to six patients in the study, the authors point out that the findings should be validated in a larger study. The top 250 clones made up a significantly larger repertoire fraction in tumors than in blood (p = 0.039). Only the TCR beta chain was sequenced, so true repertoire diversity is likely underestimated because unpaired alpha chains were not captured.

Taken from the germline V gene, the CDR1 and CDR2 loops are SQVTM and ANQGSEA. The CDR3 runs 15 amino acids, cysteine and phenylalanine included. The sequence is cut down to CDR3 DNA, 45 bases in frame from base 1. A word on this clonotype: Its antigen is unknown. A much larger clone differs by one base, so this may be a read error.

Starting from 500 to 600 ng total RNA, TCRbeta-specific cDNA was produced by reverse transcription with a constant-region primer and ProtoScript II reverse transcriptase. Construction of the TCRbeta libraries relied on three nested rounds of multiplex PCR, following a slightly modified ARM-PCR procedure. Each of the first two PCR rounds ran for about 9 cycles and used multiplex TRBV1-TRBV30 forward primers together with a Cbeta reverse primer. Sample barcodes and Illumina adapters were added in a final 25-cycle PCR using Deep VentR polymerase. Before sequencing, amplicons between 200 and 500 bp were purified from gel using a QIAquick gel extraction kit. TCRbeta amplicons were sequenced on an Illumina HiSeq 2500 with 250-bp paired-end reads. The authors' pipeline ran thus. Reads were quality-trimmed with Trimmomatic v0.33, and paired reads were merged with FLASH v1.2.11 to recover full CDR3 sequences. V, D and J germline segments were assigned to the rearranged TCRbeta sequences using MiGEC v1.2.1b. Clonotype statistics and Shannon-Wiener diversity indices were calculated with VDJtools v1.0.0. To cut down on sampling bias, every analysis after diversity analysis relied on just the 250 most abundant clonotypes from each sample. TCRdb itself trimmed the public reads at Q25 with fastp, ran MiXCR and retained productive beta chains. Rows matching on CDR3 protein sequence are summarized as one entry with the most common DNA and genes. These V and J calls originate from TCRdb's pipeline instead of the authors' own analysis. The table for this sample lists a few hundred thousand distinct CDR3 sequences; more than 55% of them were counted only once. The ten largest clonotypes hold about 18% of the sample.

TRIzol reagent was used to extract blood RNA from unsorted whole blood, while the DNeasy Blood & Tissue kit provided the germline DNA. At the time of sampling, the patients were treatment-naive and had chronic HBV infection. Before surgery, approximately 4.3 milliliters of peripheral blood were drawn into K2EDTA tubes. Source material: peripheral blood. The sequence was collected from a woman aged 25-40 years with primary liver carcinoma and hepatitis B virus infection. The V and J segments used are TRBV29-1 and TRBJ2-3, and 9 bases in between align with TRBD2. The DNA sequence follows: TGCAGCGTTGTTCCTAGCGGGGTTGGGGTAGATAGGCAGTATTTT. This translates into CSVVPSGVGVDRQYF.